This T cell receptor (beta chain) derives from a study of blood T cell repertoires in COVID-19. Per the study methods: Estimation of nucleated cell counts relied on the amplification of reference gene primers. The repertoire was sequenced with immunoSEQ multiplex PCR; TCRdb's copy has only in-frame clones and lacks some. D and trimming come from the DNA, and the V and J calls and clone size come from that table. The table records a few hundred thousand clones, roughly 84% of them present only once. CDR3 size: 13 residues. From germline, CDR1 is GTSNPN and CDR2 SVGIG (reference sequence). V was pared by 6 bases and J by 7 bases, with 13 bases between.

The TCR comes from a woman aged 25 to 45 who had recovered from COVID-19. The source material was PBMCs or T cells enriched from blood (not recorded which). The chain uses TRBV30 and TRBJ1-6, with D uncertain. The CDR3 region is CACTTGFNSPLHF. The CDR3 DNA is TGTGCCTGTACTACGGGGTTCAATTCACCCCTCCACTTT.